The 22 T cell receptor beta chains reported below all come from one sample, sequenced in a study of beta chain features in type 1 diabetes (dated by TCRdb to the late 2010s). Library preparation used the immunoSEQ multiplex PCR assay. All of the isolated RNA was reverse transcribed with the High Capacity cDNA Reverse Transcription Kit, so expressed TCRB transcripts were sequenced. TCRdb took this table from immuneACCESS and kept in-frame rearrangements with V and J called. Such tables lack part of the clones; where checked against another copy, unresolved V genes explain under half of the gap, and the rest is unexplained. The table for this sample lists around 300,000 clones; approximately 16% of them were counted only once. Of the sample, approximately 0.015% is held by the ten largest clones. These receptors have no identified antigens. Points the paper makes about the study in general: Type 1 diabetes patients showed a moderate but significant shortening of TCRB CDR3 length in all four CD4+ subsets.

The sequencing sample was made of naive CD4+ T cells from blood. The sample's cell subset or site label, decoded: true naive CD4+ T cells. The receptors shown here come from a man between 18 and 35 years old with type 1 diabetes.

There are a few counts of this clone. The CDR3 sequence is CASAPGFQAYNEQFF. In DNA form, the CDR3 reads TGTGCCAGCGCGCCGGGGTTCCAGGCGTACAATGAGCAGTTCTTC. The chain couples TRBV5-4 to TRBJ2-1; tentatively, D is TRBD2 (5 bases). The CDR3 runs to 15 residues. Looked up from germline, CDR1 is SGHNT and CDR2 is YYREEE (reference sequence). Trimming took 7 bases from V and 4 from J, leaving 18 bases between them.

This clone was seen only a few times. V usage is TRBV7-2 and J usage is TRBJ2-1; D ambiguous. Germline V lookup: CDR1 SGHTA, CDR2 FQGNSA. The CDR3 is made up of 14 amino acids. Trimming shortened V by 5 bases and J by 6 bases, and 14 bases separated the two germline ends. The CDR3 DNA follows: TGTGCCAGCAGCCCCGAGAGGTTATCCAATGAGCAGTTCTTC. Protein: CASSPERLSNEQFF.

The CDR3 nucleotides read TGCGCCAGCAGCTTAAGACACGGGGCCTACGAGCAGTACTTC. It yields the protein CASSLRHGAYEQYF. The J gene is TRBJ2-7, the V gene TRBV5-1; tentative D call: TRBD2 (5 bases). The CDR3 runs to 14 residues. Between the trimmed V and J ends, which lost 2 bases and 2 bases, there was a span of 11 bases. The germline V gene has CDR1 SGHRS and CDR2 YFSETQ.

The CDR3 DNA is TGCGCCAGCAGCTCGGGACTAGCGGGAGGGACAGGAGAGACCCAGTACTTC. Translating gives CASSSGLAGGTGETQYF. The chain carries TRBV5-1 and TRBJ2-5; 16 nucleotides line up with TRBD2. The germline CDR1 and CDR2 sequences are SGHRS and YFSETQ. The CDR3 sequence is 17 residues long. Trimming cost V 3 bases and J 4 bases; bases outside gene matches: 6. The full variable domain, completed using reference TRBV5-1 and TRBJ2-5, is KAGVTQTPRYLIKTRGQQVTLSCSPISGHRSVSWYQQTPGQGLQFLFEYFSETQRNKGNFPGRFSGRQFSNSRSEMNVSTLELGDSALYLCASSSGLAGGTGETQYFGPGTRLLVL.

The rearrangement links TRBV5-1 to TRBJ2-5; D not resolved. The CDR3 consists of 12 residues. Between the trimmed V and J ends, which lost 2 bases and 5 bases, there was a span of 7 bases. Per the germline V gene, CDR1 is SGHRS and CDR2 is YFSETQ. The CDR3 DNA sequence: TGCGCCAGCAGCTTACTACTGGAGACCCAGTACTTC. Protein sequence: CASSLLLETQYF.

The chain carries TRBV7-2 and TRBJ2-1; no clear D gene. Germline V gene lookup returns CDR1 SGHTA and CDR2 FQGNSA. The CDR3 has 15 residues. V was shortened by 1 base and J by 2 bases, with 9 bases between the two germline ends. The CDR3 here is CASSLDRLPYNEQFF. CDR3 sequence (DNA): TGTGCCAGCAGCTTAGACCGACTCCCCTACAATGAGCAGTTCTTC.

The chain combines TRBV2 with TRBJ2-7, with 7 nucleotides matching TRBD2. Per germline, CDR1 SNHLY and CDR2 FYNNEI. The V and J ends lost 7 bases and 4 bases, in that order; junction bases with no gene match: 4. The CDR3 runs 12 residues. In nucleotides, the CDR3 is TGTGCCAGCATGGCCGGGGGGTACGAGCAGTACTTC. It codes for CASMAGGYEQYF. Full variable domain (remainder filled in from reference TRBV2 and TRBJ2-7): EPEVTQTPSHQVTQMGQEVILRCVPISNHLYFYWYRQILGQKVEFLVSFYNNEISEKSEIFDDQFSVERPDGSNFTLKIRSTKLEDSAMYFCASMAGGYEQYFGPGTRLTVT.

In DNA form, the CDR3 reads TGTGCCAGCAGTTTACAGGGGAAGACCCAGTACTTC. Amino acid sequence: CASSLQGKTQYF. This chain connects TRBV28 to TRBJ2-5, with D tentatively TRBD1 (6 bases). This CDR3 contains 12 residues. Germline lookup yields CDR1 MDHEN and CDR2 SYDVKM. V was trimmed by 2 bases and J by 6 bases, leaving 7 bases between them.

This chain connects TRBV11-2 to TRBJ2-3, with 12 bases matching TRBD1. The CDR3 has 15 residues. With 7 bases clipped from V and 4 bases from J, the junction kept 6 bases outside the gene matches. CDR1 and CDR2 (germline): SGHAT, FQNNGV. The CDR3: CASTPGTGGSDTQYF. CDR3 DNA: TGTGCCAGCACCCCAGGGACAGGGGGCTCAGATACGCAGTATTTT. The full variable domain, with the rest looked up from reference TRBV11-2 and TRBJ2-3, is EAGVAQSPRYKIIEKRQSVAFWCNPISGHATLYWYQQILGQGPKLLIQFQNNGVVDDSQLPKDRFSAERLKGVDSTLKIQPAKLEDSAVYLCASTPGTGGSDTQYFGPGTRLTVL.

The V and J genes are TRBV11-2 and TRBJ2-6; 9 nucleotides align to TRBD1. The V gene's germline CDR1 is SGHAT and CDR2 FQNNGV. The V segment lost 6 bases and the J segment 4 bases; nucleotides outside the gene matches: 4. The CDR3 spans 15 residues. The CDR3 region is CASRLTGGGANVLTF. In nucleotides, the CDR3 is TGTGCCAGCAGATTAACAGGGGGCGGGGCCAACGTCCTGACTTTC.

The V and J genes are TRBV5-1 and TRBJ2-3, with a tentative D call TRBD2 (5 bases). V shed 0 bases and J shed 6 bases, with 14 bases lying between them. Germline V lookup: CDR1 SGHRS, CDR2 YFSETQ. There are 15 residues in the CDR3. The CDR3 reads CASSLGGQTRDTQYF. The CDR3 nucleotides are TGCGCCAGCAGCTTGGGAGGGCAAACGCGGGATACGCAGTATTTT.

The V call is TRBV6-5, the J call TRBJ1-2; 8 bases line up with TRBD1. Germline CDR1 is MNHEY and CDR2 is SVGAGI. V lost 2 bases and J lost 1; bases outside the gene matches: 6. The CDR3 runs 16 residues. The CDR3 is CASSYAWTGRNYGYTF. The CDR3 nucleotides are TGTGCCAGCAGTTACGCCTGGACAGGGCGTAACTATGGCTACACCTTC.

J is TRBJ2-7 and V is TRBV7-9; D gene unclear. There are 14 residues in the CDR3. V lost 1 base and J 2 bases, leaving 9 bases between the germline ends. Germline CDR1 reads SEHNR; CDR2 reads FQNEAQ (reference sequence). This CDR3 reads CASSLVESTYEQYF. For the CDR3, the DNA is TGTGCCAGCAGCTTAGTTGAGTCCACCTACGAGCAGTACTTC.

This clone appeared a few times. This sequence joins TRBV7-9 and TRBJ2-7, with unresolved D. In germline, CDR1 is SEHNR, CDR2 FQNEAQ (reference sequence). Deletions cut 0 bases from V and 5 bases from J, with 14 bases between. This CDR3 is 15 amino acids long. In DNA, the CDR3 is TGTGCCAGCAGCTTAGCGTGGCCACAGATCCACGAGCAGTACTTC. It translates to CASSLAWPQIHEQYF.

This sequence joins TRBV25-1 and TRBJ2-7, with D possibly being TRBD1 (6 bases). Between the trimmed V and J ends, which lost 6 bases and 2 bases, there was a span of 17 bases. The CDR3 spans 15 residues. Per germline, CDR1 MGHDK and CDR2 SYGVNS. CDR3 sequence: CASSPPGTPAYEQYF. The CDR3 DNA is TGTGCCAGCAGCCCACCCGGGACACCAGCCTACGAGCAGTACTTC.

Only a few counts were recorded for this clone. The rearrangement links TRBV2 to TRBJ1-1; 8 bases align to TRBD1. CDR3 size: 14 residues. CDR1 is SNHLY, CDR2 FYNNEI, per germline. J gave up 5 bases and V 11 bases, and 13 bases lay outside the gene matches. CDR3 bases: TGTGCCGGTCGGATACAGGGGGACGGGACTGAAGCTTTCTTT. It codes for CAGRIQGDGTEAFF.

This clone was detected only a few times. This rearrangement joins TRBV7-2 to TRBJ2-7, with D possibly matching TRBD1 (8 bases). V was trimmed by 5 bases and J by 3 bases, leaving 17 bases between them. The CDR3 length is 15 residues. In germline, CDR1 is SGHTA, CDR2 FQGNSA. DNA for the CDR3: TGTGCCAGCAGCCCCACAGGGGGGGCACACTACGAGCAGTACTTC. Translated: CASSPTGGAHYEQYF.

This clone came up a few times. V and J are TRBV28 and TRBJ1-2; possible D gene TRBD1, 6 bases. CDR1 is MDHEN and CDR2 is SYDVKM in the germline V gene. The CDR3 contains 15 residues. V was pared by 5 bases and J by 1 base, with 14 bases between. CDR3 region: CASSPETGRNYGYTF. The CDR3 DNA reads TGTGCCAGCAGTCCAGAGACAGGTCGTAACTATGGCTACACCTTC.

This clone appeared a few times. The junction departs from germline at one end; a sequencing error may be responsible. This sequence joins TRBV6-5 and TRBJ2-4; 9 bases agree with TRBD1. The CDR3 loop spans 12 amino acids. Germline V gene lookup returns CDR1 MNHEY and CDR2 SVGAGI. The CDR3 reads CASSYRDRVKVF. CDR3 in DNA: TGTGCCAGCAGTTATCGGGACAGGGTAAAGGTTTTC.

This clone showed up just a few times. This chain links TRBV29-1 with TRBJ2-2; 14 bases match TRBD2. Germline CDR1 SQVTM, CDR2 ANQGSEA. J lost 2 bases, V lost 6 bases, and 5 bases had no gene match. The CDR3 is made up of 16 amino acids. The CDR3 sequence is CSVMTSGRANTGELFF. The CDR3 DNA follows: TGCAGCGTGATGACTAGCGGGAGGGCCAACACCGGGGAGCTGTTTTTT.

This clone was counted a few times. The chain uses TRBV18 and TRBJ2-3; TRBD1 agrees at 7 bases. Losses at the gene ends were 3 bases for V and 5 bases for J; bases not matched to a gene: 11. The CDR3 has 16 amino acids. Germline V CDR1 and CDR2: KGHSH, LQKENI. DNA for the CDR3: TGTGCCAGCTCACCGCGCTACAGGGGTAGTGGAGATACGCAGTATTTT. Its protein product is CASSPRYRGSGDTQYF. Together with reference TRBV18 and TRBJ2-3, the CDR3 gives the full variable domain: NAGVMQNPRHLVRRRGQEARLRCSPMKGHSHVYWYRQLPEEGLKFMVYLQKENIIDESGMPKERFSAEFPKEGPSILRIQQVVRGDSAAYFCASSPRYRGSGDTQYFGPGTRLTVL.

The gene calls are TRBV7-9 and TRBJ2-1, with 7 positions matching TRBD1. The CDR3 totals 17 residues. V lost 5 bases to trimming and J lost 0 bases; unmatched junction nucleotides: 10. Germline CDR1 and CDR2: SEHNR and FQNEAQ (reference sequence). The DNA for the CDR3 is TGTGCCAGCAGCCCCTGGACAGGAGAAAGCTCCTACAATGAGCAGTTCTTC. Amino acid sequence: CASSPWTGESSYNEQFF. The full variable domain, completed using reference TRBV7-9 and TRBJ2-1, is DTGVSQNPRHKITKRGQNVTFRCDPISEHNRLYWYRQTLGQGPEFLTYFQNEAQLEKSRLLSDRFSAERPKGSFSTLEIQRTEQGDSAMYLCASSPWTGESSYNEQFFGPGTRLTVL.